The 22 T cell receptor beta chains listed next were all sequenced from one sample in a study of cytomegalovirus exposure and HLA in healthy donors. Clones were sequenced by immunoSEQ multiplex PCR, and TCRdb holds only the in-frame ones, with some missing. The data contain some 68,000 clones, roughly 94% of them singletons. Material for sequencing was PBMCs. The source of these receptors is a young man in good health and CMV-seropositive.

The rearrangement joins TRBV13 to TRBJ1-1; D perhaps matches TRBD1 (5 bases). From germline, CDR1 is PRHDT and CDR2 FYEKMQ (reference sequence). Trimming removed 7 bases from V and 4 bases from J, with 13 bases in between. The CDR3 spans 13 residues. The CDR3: CASKAMGGTEAFF. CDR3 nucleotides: TGTGCCAGCAAGGCCATGGGGGGCACTGAAGCTTTCTTT.

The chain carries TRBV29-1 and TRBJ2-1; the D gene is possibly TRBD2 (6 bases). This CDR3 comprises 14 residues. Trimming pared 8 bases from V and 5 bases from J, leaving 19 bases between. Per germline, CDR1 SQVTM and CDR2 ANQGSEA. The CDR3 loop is CSPLLAVLDNEQFF. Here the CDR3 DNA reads TGCAGCCCCCTTTTAGCGGTACTTGACAATGAGCAGTTCTTC.

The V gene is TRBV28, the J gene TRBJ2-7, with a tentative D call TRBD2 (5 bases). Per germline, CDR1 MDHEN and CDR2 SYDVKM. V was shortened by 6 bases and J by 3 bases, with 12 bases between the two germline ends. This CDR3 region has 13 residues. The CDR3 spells CASSKTILYEQYF. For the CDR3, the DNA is TGTGCCAGCAGCAAGACTATCCTCTACGAGCAGTACTTC.

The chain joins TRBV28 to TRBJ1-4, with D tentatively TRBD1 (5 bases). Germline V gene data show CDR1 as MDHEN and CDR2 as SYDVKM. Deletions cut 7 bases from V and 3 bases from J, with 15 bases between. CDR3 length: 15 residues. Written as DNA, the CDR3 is TGTGCCAGCACCCGGCCCAGGGTCCCTAATGAAAAACTGTTTTTT. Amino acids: CASTRPRVPNEKLFF. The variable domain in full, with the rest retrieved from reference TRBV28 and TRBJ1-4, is DVKVTQSSRYLVKRTGEKVFLECVQDMDHENMFWYRQDPGLGLRLIYFSYDVKMKEKGDIPEGYSVSREKKERFSLILESASTNQTSMYLCASTRPRVPNEKLFFGSGTQLSVL.

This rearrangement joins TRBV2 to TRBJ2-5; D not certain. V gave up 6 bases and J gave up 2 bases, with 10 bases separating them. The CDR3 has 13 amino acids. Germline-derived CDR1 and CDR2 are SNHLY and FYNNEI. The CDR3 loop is CASSLLLQETQYF. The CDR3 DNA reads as TGTGCCAGCAGCCTACTATTACAAGAGACCCAGTACTTC. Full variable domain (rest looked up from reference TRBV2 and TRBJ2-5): EPEVTQTPSHQVTQMGQEVILRCVPISNHLYFYWYRQILGQKVEFLVSFYNNEISEKSEIFDDQFSVERPDGSNFTLKIRSTKLEDSAMYFCASSLLLQETQYFGPGTRLLVL.

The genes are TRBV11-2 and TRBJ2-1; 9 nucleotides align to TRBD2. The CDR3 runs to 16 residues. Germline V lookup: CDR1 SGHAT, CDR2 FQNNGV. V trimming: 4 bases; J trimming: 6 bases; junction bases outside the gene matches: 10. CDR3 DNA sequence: TGTGCCAGCAGCTGGTCGGGGACTAGCATTGGCAATGAGCAGTTCTTC. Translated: CASSWSGTSIGNEQFF. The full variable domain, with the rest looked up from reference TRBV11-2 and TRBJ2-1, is EAGVAQSPRYKIIEKRQSVAFWCNPISGHATLYWYQQILGQGPKLLIQFQNNGVVDDSQLPKDRFSAERLKGVDSTLKIQPAKLEDSAVYLCASSWSGTSIGNEQFFGPGTRLTVL.

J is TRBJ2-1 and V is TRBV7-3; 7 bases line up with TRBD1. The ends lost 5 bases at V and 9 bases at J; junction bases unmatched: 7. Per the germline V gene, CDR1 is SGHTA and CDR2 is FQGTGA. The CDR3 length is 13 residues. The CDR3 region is CASSPTGNGEQFF. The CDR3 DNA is TGTGCCAGCAGCCCGACAGGGAACGGTGAGCAGTTCTTC.

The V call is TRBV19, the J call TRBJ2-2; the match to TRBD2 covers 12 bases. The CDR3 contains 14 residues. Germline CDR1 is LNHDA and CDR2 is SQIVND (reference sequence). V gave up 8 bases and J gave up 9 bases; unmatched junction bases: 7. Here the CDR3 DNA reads TGTGCCAGTGGACTAGCGGGAAGTCATCGGGAGCTGTTTTTT. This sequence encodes CASGLAGSHRELFF.

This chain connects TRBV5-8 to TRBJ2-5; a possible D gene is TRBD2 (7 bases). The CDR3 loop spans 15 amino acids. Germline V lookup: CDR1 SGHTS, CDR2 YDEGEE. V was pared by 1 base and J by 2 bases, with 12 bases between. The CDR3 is CASSLRRGGQETQYF. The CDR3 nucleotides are TGTGCCAGCAGCTTGAGGAGGGGGGGGCAAGAGACCCAGTACTTC.

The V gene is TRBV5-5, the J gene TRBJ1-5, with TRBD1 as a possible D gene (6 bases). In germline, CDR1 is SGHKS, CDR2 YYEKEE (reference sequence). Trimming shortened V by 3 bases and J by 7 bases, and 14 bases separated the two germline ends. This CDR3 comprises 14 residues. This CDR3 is CASSYTGSGQPQHF. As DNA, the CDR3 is TGTGCCAGCAGCTATACAGGGTCGGGCCAGCCCCAGCATTTT.

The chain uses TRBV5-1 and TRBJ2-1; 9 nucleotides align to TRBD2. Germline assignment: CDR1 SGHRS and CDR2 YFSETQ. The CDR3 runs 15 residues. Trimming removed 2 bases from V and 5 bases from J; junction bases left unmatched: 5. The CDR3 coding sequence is TGCGCCAGCAGCTTAGGCGGGAGGGGAGACAATGAGCAGTTCTTC. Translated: CASSLGGRGDNEQFF.

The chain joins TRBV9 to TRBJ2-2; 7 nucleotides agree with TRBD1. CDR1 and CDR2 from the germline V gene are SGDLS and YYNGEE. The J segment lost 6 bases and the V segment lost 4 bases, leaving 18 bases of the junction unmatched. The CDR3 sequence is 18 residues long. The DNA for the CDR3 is TGTGCCAGCAGCCCCCGGGACAGCTGGTTGATGGAGGCCGGGGAGCTGTTTTTT. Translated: CASSPRDSWLMEAGELFF.

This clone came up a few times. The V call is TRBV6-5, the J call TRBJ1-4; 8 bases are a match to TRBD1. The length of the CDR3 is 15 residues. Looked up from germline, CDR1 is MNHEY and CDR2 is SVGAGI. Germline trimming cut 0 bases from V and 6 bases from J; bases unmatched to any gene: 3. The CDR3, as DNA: TGTGCCAGCAGTTACTCTTACAGGGGGGATGAAAAACTGTTTTTT. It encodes CASSYSYRGDEKLFF.

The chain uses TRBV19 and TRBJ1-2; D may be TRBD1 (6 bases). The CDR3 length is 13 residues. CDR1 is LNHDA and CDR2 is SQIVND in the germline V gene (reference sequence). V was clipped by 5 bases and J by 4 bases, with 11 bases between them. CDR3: CASSGQIFYGYTF. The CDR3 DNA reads TGTGCCAGTAGTGGACAGATATTCTATGGCTACACCTTC.

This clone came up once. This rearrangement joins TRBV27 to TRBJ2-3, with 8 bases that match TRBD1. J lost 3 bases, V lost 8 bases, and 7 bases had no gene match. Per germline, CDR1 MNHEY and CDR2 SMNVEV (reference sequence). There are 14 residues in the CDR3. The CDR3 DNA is TGTGCCAGCCGCAGGGGGCTAAGTACAGATACGCAGTATTTT. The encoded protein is CASRRGLSTDTQYF.

The CDR3 coding sequence is TGTGCCAGCGCCAGGGACAGGGGTAATTCACCCCTCCACTTT. Translated: CASARDRGNSPLHF. J is TRBJ1-6 and V is TRBV18; TRBD1 agrees at 10 bases. This CDR3 has 14 residues. The V and J ends lost 8 bases and 6 bases, in that order; junction bases with no gene match: 4. CDR1 and CDR2 (germline): KGHSH, LQKENI.

The CDR3 DNA reads TGTGCCAGCAGTCCGCGAAATCAGCCCCAGCATTTT. It translates to CASSPRNQPQHF. The J gene is TRBJ1-5, the V gene TRBV28; unclear D gene. This CDR3 is built from 12 residues. The V end lost 5 bases, the J end lost 4 bases, and 6 bases lay between the germline ends. Germline assignment: CDR1 MDHEN and CDR2 SYDVKM.

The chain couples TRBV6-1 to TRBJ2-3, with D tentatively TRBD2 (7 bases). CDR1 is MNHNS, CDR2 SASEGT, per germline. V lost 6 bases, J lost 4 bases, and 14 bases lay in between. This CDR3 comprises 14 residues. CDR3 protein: CASSAPGGADTQYF. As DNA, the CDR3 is TGTGCCAGCAGCGCCCCGGGGGGCGCAGATACGCAGTATTTT.

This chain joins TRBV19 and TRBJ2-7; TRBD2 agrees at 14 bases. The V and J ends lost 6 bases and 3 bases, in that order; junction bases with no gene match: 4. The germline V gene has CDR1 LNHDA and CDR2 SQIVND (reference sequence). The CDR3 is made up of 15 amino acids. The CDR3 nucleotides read TGTGCCAGTAGCATCGGGACTAGCGGGAGCTACGAGCAGTACTTC. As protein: CASSIGTSGSYEQYF.

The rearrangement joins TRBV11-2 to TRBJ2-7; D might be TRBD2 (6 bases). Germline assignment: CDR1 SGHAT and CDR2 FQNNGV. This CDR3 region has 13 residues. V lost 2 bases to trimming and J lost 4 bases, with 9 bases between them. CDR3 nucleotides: TGTGCCAGCAGCTTACCGGGAGTTTACGAGCAGTACTTC. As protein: CASSLPGVYEQYF.

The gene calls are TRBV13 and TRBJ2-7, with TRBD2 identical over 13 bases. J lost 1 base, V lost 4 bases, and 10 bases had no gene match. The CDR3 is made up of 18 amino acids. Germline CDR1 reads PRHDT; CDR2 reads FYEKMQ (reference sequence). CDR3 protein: CASSSILRTSGGSYEQYF. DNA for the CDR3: TGTGCCAGCAGCTCCATCCTCAGGACTAGCGGGGGATCCTACGAGCAGTACTTC.

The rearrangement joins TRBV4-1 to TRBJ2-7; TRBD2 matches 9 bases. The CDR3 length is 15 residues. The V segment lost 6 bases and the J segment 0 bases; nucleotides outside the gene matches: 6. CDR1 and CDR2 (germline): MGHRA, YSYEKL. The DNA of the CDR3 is TGCGCCAGCAGTAGACTAGCGGACGCCTCCTACGAGCAGTACTTC. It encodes CASSRLADASYEQYF.